Shown below are 32 T cell receptor beta chains from a single sample sequenced in a study of blood T cell repertoires in COVID-19 (dated by TCRdb to about 2020). Library generation was performed with the immunoSEQ multiplex PCR assay. Here the immuneACCESS table is served through TCRdb, limited to in-frame sequences with V and J called. Missing clones are a known gap in these copies; in checked studies unresolved V genes cover under half, and the rest lacks a known reason. This sample holds about 200,000 clones; about nine tenths were observed only once. The top ten clones comprise 2.2% of the sample. The sample consisted of peripheral blood. The receptor set was obtained from a woman in her 50s with acute or convalescent COVID-19.

J is TRBJ1-1 and V is TRBV27, with D perhaps matching TRBD1 (5 bases). Trimming left V 3 bases short and J 0 bases short, with 8 bases between. The CDR3 spans 14 residues. Looked up from germline, CDR1 is MNHEY and CDR2 is SMNVEV (reference sequence). The DNA for the CDR3 is TGTGCCAGCAGTTTCCAGGGATTGAACACTGAAGCTTTCTTT. Translating it yields CASSFQGLNTEAFF.

The chain couples TRBV19 to TRBJ1-1; tentatively, D is TRBD1 (5 bases). The germline gives CDR1 LNHDA, CDR2 SQIVND (reference sequence). Trimming cost V 8 bases and J 1 base, with 11 bases left between them. The CDR3 loop spans 13 amino acids. CDR3 nucleotides: TGTGCCAGTTGGGGCGGAGAGAACACTGAAGCTTTCTTT. It codes for CASWGGENTEAFF.

J is TRBJ1-2 and V is TRBV24-1; D uncertain. The CDR3 is 12 residues long. CDR1 and CDR2 (germline): KGHDR, SFDVKD. The V gene lost 2 bases and the J gene lost 3 bases, with 3 bases spanning the gap. The CDR3 sequence is CATSDYYYGYTF. CDR3 DNA sequence: TGTGCCACCAGTGATTACTACTATGGCTACACCTTC.

V gene TRBV5-1 combines with J gene TRBJ1-1; D remains unclear. V lost 6 bases, J lost 1 base, and 10 bases lay in between. The CDR3 length is 13 residues. The germline V gene encodes CDR1 SGHRS and CDR2 YFSETQ. CDR3 DNA: TGCGCCAGCATGCAGAATTCGAACACTGAAGCTTTCTTT. It specifies CASMQNSNTEAFF.

This clone was seen a single time. This sequence joins TRBV11-3 and TRBJ1-6, with D uncertain. CDR3 length: 15 amino acids. V lost 2 bases and J 5 bases, leaving 10 bases between the germline ends. The germline V gene encodes CDR1 SGHNT and CDR2 YENEEA. The CDR3, as DNA: TGTGCCAGCAGCTTAACAACAGAGAATAATTCACCCCTCCACTTT. Amino acids: CASSLTTENNSPLHF.

The V gene is TRBV18, the J gene TRBJ2-1, with 10 bases lining up with TRBD2. The CDR3 covers 14 residues. Germline V gene lookup returns CDR1 KGHSH and CDR2 LQKENI. Trimming took 5 bases from V and 3 from J; bases not matched to a gene: 1. CDR3 loop: CASSGLAVYNEQFF. CDR3 bases: TGTGCCAGCTCAGGACTAGCGGTCTACAATGAGCAGTTCTTC.

This chain joins TRBV7-2 and TRBJ1-1, with 7 nucleotides matching TRBD1. J gave up 0 bases and V 5 bases, and 3 bases lay outside the gene matches. Per the germline V gene, CDR1 is SGHTA and CDR2 is FQGNSA. The CDR3 contains 14 residues. CDR3 bases: TGTGCCAGCAGCGTGGGACAGATGAACACTGAAGCTTTCTTT. It is translated as CASSVGQMNTEAFF.

The gene calls are TRBV11-3 and TRBJ1-2, with D perhaps TRBD1 (5 bases). Germline V CDR1 and CDR2: SGHNT, YENEEA. The CDR3 is 14 amino acids. The V end was cut by 1 base, the J end by 6 bases, with 12 bases between. The CDR3: CASSLGGDSHGYTF. For the CDR3, the DNA is TGTGCCAGCAGCTTAGGGGGGGACTCTCATGGCTACACCTTC.

The CDR3 sequence: CASSSPIVNEQFF. In DNA form, the CDR3 reads TGTGCCAGCAGCTCCCCCATAGTCAATGAGCAGTTCTTC. The chain is built from TRBV7-9 and TRBJ2-1; D call uncertain. In germline, CDR1 is SEHNR, CDR2 FQNEAQ (reference sequence). V dropped 4 bases and J dropped 6 bases, with 10 bases sitting between them. The CDR3 loop spans 13 amino acids.

This clone was recorded only once. V is TRBV5-1 and J is TRBJ2-5; 9 nucleotides align to TRBD2. CDR1 is SGHRS, CDR2 YFSETQ, per germline. The CDR3 extends over 14 amino acids. Trimming removed 5 bases from V and 1 base from J; junction bases left unmatched: 3. The CDR3 DNA follows: TGCGCCAGCAGTCCTAGCGGGGCCCAAGAGACCCAGTACTTC. Its protein product is CASSPSGAQETQYF. The variable domain in full, with the rest retrieved from reference TRBV5-1 and TRBJ2-5, is KAGVTQTPRYLIKTRGQQVTLSCSPISGHRSVSWYQQTPGQGLQFLFEYFSETQRNKGNFPGRFSGRQFSNSRSEMNVSTLELGDSALYLCASSPSGAQETQYFGPGTRLLVL.

The chain couples TRBV18 to TRBJ2-3, with 10 bases matching TRBD1. This CDR3 is built from 15 residues. The germline gives CDR1 KGHSH, CDR2 LQKENI. The junction had 2 bases not matched to a gene; V was cut back by 3 bases and J by 2 bases. CDR3 region: CASSPTGGFTDTQYF. In DNA form, the CDR3 reads TGTGCCAGCTCACCGACAGGGGGCTTCACAGATACGCAGTATTTT.

The V and J genes are TRBV29-1 and TRBJ2-7; D might be TRBD1 (6 bases). The V and J ends lost 3 bases and 6 bases respectively, with 12 bases between them. The CDR3 runs to 12 residues. CDR1 SQVTM and CDR2 ANQGSEA come from the germline V gene. The DNA for the CDR3 is TGCAGCGTTGACGGGGACACCGCCGAGCAGTACTTC. Protein: CSVDGDTAEQYF.

The chain couples TRBV23-1 to TRBJ2-2; D not certain. TRBV23-1 is filed as an ORF, its function uncertain. Trimming pared 4 bases from V and 6 bases from J, leaving 18 bases between. The CDR3 sequence is 16 residues long. CDR3: CASSPLRRKVPGELFF. The CDR3 coding sequence is TGCGCCAGCAGTCCCCTACGGAGAAAGGTTCCCGGGGAGCTGTTTTTT.

This chain links TRBV7-2 with TRBJ2-3; D remains unclear. The CDR3 is made up of 11 amino acids. Germline V CDR1 and CDR2: SGHTA, FQGNSA. V lost 5 bases to trimming and J lost 6 bases, with 6 bases between them. CDR3 residues: CASSRADTQYF. CDR3 nucleotides: TGTGCCAGCAGCCGAGCCGATACGCAGTATTTT.

This rearrangement joins TRBV25-1 to TRBJ1-1; TRBD1 might be the D (6 bases). Trimming pared 7 bases from V and 4 bases from J, leaving 19 bases between. Germline V gives CDR1 MGHDK, CDR2 SYGVNS. CDR3 length equals 15 residues. The CDR3 region has the DNA TGTGCCAGCACCCAGGCAGGGGCCGTGGGCACTGAAGCTTTCTTT. Amino acid sequence: CASTQAGAVGTEAFF.

The rearrangement joins TRBV7-8 to TRBJ2-1; no clear D gene. CDR3 length: 16 amino acids. The V gene's germline CDR1 is SGHVS and CDR2 FQNEAQ. Trimming took 1 base from V and 0 from J, leaving 10 bases between them. CDR3 amino acids: CASSLDETSSYNEQFF. For the CDR3, the DNA is TGTGCCAGCAGCTTAGATGAGACTTCCTCCTACAATGAGCAGTTCTTC.

V is TRBV18 and J is TRBJ1-5; no firm D call. The CDR3 contains 15 residues. The germline CDR1 and CDR2 sequences are KGHSH and LQKENI. V shed 3 bases and J shed 3 bases, with 12 bases lying between them. CDR3 protein: CASSPAGSVNQPQHF. As DNA, the CDR3 is TGTGCCAGCTCACCGGCGGGGAGCGTCAATCAGCCCCAGCATTTT. Full variable domain (rest looked up from reference TRBV18 and TRBJ1-5): NAGVMQNPRHLVRRRGQEARLRCSPMKGHSHVYWYRQLPEEGLKFMVYLQKENIIDESGMPKERFSAEFPKEGPSILRIQQVVRGDSAAYFCASSPAGSVNQPQHFGDGTRLSIL.

The chain employs TRBV6-2 or TRBV6-3 and TRBJ2-7; 11 bases fit TRBD1. The CDR3 runs 14 residues. CDR1 is MNHEY, CDR2 SVGEGT, per germline. Trimming took 5 bases from V and 5 from J; bases not matched to a gene: 5. CDR3 DNA: TGTGCCAGCAGTACCGGACAGGGGGCCCACGAGCAGTACTTC. Protein product: CASSTGQGAHEQYF.

This chain links TRBV2 with TRBJ1-1; D possibly corresponds to TRBD1 (6 bases). Trimming shortened V by 7 bases and J by 1 base, and 16 bases separated the two germline ends. The CDR3 loop spans 15 amino acids. Germline V gene lookup returns CDR1 SNHLY and CDR2 FYNNEI. CDR3 protein: CASTEDGGRNTEAFF. Here the CDR3 DNA reads TGTGCCAGCACCGAAGATGGGGGCCGGAACACTGAAGCTTTCTTT.

V and J are TRBV24-1 and TRBJ2-7; 11 bases match TRBD2. V lost 5 bases and J lost 4; bases outside the gene matches: 12. The CDR3 loop spans 17 amino acids. CDR1 is KGHDR and CDR2 is SFDVKD in the germline V gene. The CDR3 DNA follows: TGTGCCACCAGTGTCCTCTTCCCGGGACTAGCGGAATACGAGCAGTACTTC. Its protein product is CATSVLFPGLAEYEQYF.

The genes are TRBV4-2 and TRBJ2-7, with 7 positions matching TRBD1. The CDR3 runs to 14 residues. Trimming took 3 bases from V and 3 from J; bases not matched to a gene: 5. Germline V CDR1 and CDR2: LGHNA, YNFKEQ. The CDR3 reads CASSQGQTNYEQYF. The CDR3 DNA follows: TGTGCCAGCAGCCAGGGACAGACAAACTACGAGCAGTACTTC.

J is TRBJ2-3 and V is TRBV15, with TRBD2 as a possible D gene (7 bases). The CDR3 has 14 amino acids. Germline V gene sequence: CDR1 LNHNV, CDR2 YYDKDF (reference sequence). V was trimmed by 4 bases and J by 2 bases, leaving 10 bases between them. CDR3 region: CATSIGGPTDTQYF. The CDR3 DNA reads as TGTGCCACCAGCATCGGGGGGCCCACAGATACGCAGTATTTT.

The rearrangement uses TRBV9 and TRBJ2-5; 7 bases align to TRBD2. Trimming cost V 4 bases and J 5 bases; bases outside gene matches: 8. This CDR3 is built from 14 residues. The germline gives CDR1 SGDLS, CDR2 YYNGEE. Here the CDR3 DNA reads TGTGCCAGCAGCATTGCTAGGGAGGGGGAGACCCAGTACTTC. Translated: CASSIAREGETQYF. The whole variable domain, remainder taken from reference TRBV9 and TRBJ2-5, is DSGVTQTPKHLITATGQRVTLRCSPRSGDLSVYWYQQSLDQGLQFLIQYYNGEERAKGNILERFSAQQFPDLHSELNLSSLELGDSALYFCASSIAREGETQYFGPGTRLLVL.

The chain combines TRBV30 with TRBJ2-2; 8 nucleotides align to TRBD2. This CDR3 has 14 residues. Germline trimming cut 8 bases from V and 4 bases from J; bases unmatched to any gene: 9. Per germline, CDR1 GTSNPN and CDR2 SVGIG (reference sequence). CDR3 sequence reads: CARGAGGSTGELFF. The CDR3 DNA sequence: TGTGCCAGAGGGGCGGGAGGCAGCACCGGGGAGCTGTTTTTT.

The V call is TRBV10-3, the J call TRBJ2-2, with 7 bases that match TRBD2. This CDR3 has 14 amino acids. Germline assignment: CDR1 ENHRY and CDR2 SYGVKD. Trimming at V came to 6 bases and at J to 0 bases, leaving 1 base not matched to a gene. CDR3 amino acids: CAIRAGTNTGELFF. The CDR3 DNA is TGTGCCATCAGAGCGGGAACGAACACCGGGGAGCTGTTTTTT.

This chain links TRBV4-2 with TRBJ1-1, with a tentative D call TRBD1 (5 bases). The CDR3 loop spans 14 amino acids. The ends were cut back, 3 bases at V and 2 bases at J, with 10 bases in the middle. Germline CDR1 reads LGHNA; CDR2 reads YNFKEQ. The CDR3 DNA follows: TGTGCCAGCAGCCAGGGTGACAGTAACACTGAAGCTTTCTTT. Residues: CASSQGDSNTEAFF.

The chain uses TRBV10-2 and TRBJ2-3; 14 bases are a match to TRBD2. The V gene's germline CDR1 is WSHSY and CDR2 SAAADI. CDR3 size: 16 residues. V lost 7 bases and J lost 2; bases outside the gene matches: 5. CDR3: CASTWTSGGNTDTQYF. The DNA of the CDR3 is TGCGCCAGCACGTGGACTAGCGGGGGGAACACAGATACGCAGTATTTT.

V gene TRBV7-9 combines with J gene TRBJ1-4, with TRBD1 matching over 9 bases. The CDR3 is 14 residues long. CDR1 and CDR2 from the germline V gene are SEHNR and FQNEAQ (reference sequence). Trimming at V came to 4 bases and at J to 5 bases, leaving 2 bases not matched to a gene. The CDR3 DNA follows: TGTGCCAGCAGCTGGGACAGGGCCAATGAAAAACTGTTTTTT. Amino acid sequence: CASSWDRANEKLFF.

The chain is built from TRBV5-6 and TRBJ1-6; D is perhaps TRBD1 (5 bases). CDR3 length: 16 residues. CDR1 is SGHDT and CDR2 is YYEEEE in the germline V gene. V shed 4 bases and J shed 0 bases, with 11 bases lying between them. The CDR3 DNA sequence: TGTGCCAGCAGCCTAAGACAGACCTCCTATAATTCACCCCTCCACTTT. It codes for CASSLRQTSYNSPLHF.

This clone was observed a single time. The chain is built from TRBV6-5 and TRBJ1-2; 9 nucleotides align to TRBD1. CDR1 is MNHEY, CDR2 SVGAGI, per germline. The V gene end was trimmed by 5 bases and the J gene end by 4 bases; junction bases not matched to a gene: 5. CDR3 length equals 14 residues. CDR3 region: CASSRDRDGYGYTF. DNA of the CDR3: TGTGCCAGCAGTAGGGACAGGGATGGCTATGGCTACACCTTC.

The rearrangement joins TRBV9 to TRBJ2-1, with 15 nucleotides matching TRBD2. CDR1 and CDR2 (germline): SGDLS, YYNGEE. The CDR3 totals 16 residues. Trimming took 3 bases from V and 8 from J; bases not matched to a gene: 6. The CDR3 DNA sequence: TGTGCCAGCAGCGATAGGACTAGCGGGGGGGCGGATGAGCAGTTCTTC. The encoded protein is CASSDRTSGGADEQFF.

J is TRBJ1-6 and V is TRBV5-4; perhaps TRBD1 as D (5 bases). This CDR3 spans 16 amino acids. Between the trimmed V and J ends, which lost 0 bases and 8 bases, there was a span of 15 bases. Germline CDR1 reads SGHNT; CDR2 reads YYREEE (reference sequence). This chain's CDR3 is CASSLGTGVSYSPLHF. CDR3 nucleotides: TGTGCCAGCAGCTTGGGAACAGGTGTTTCGTATTCACCCCTCCACTTT.